The 5 T cell receptor beta chains presented below share a single source sample, sequenced in a study of blood T cell repertoires in COVID-19. The repertoire was sequenced with immunoSEQ multiplex PCR; TCRdb's copy has only in-frame clones and lacks some. Among 300,000 to 350,000 clones, roughly 86% were seen once, and the ten largest hold more than 9%. Sequences were obtained from PBMCs or T cells enriched from blood (not recorded which). The source is a woman between 25 and 40 years old who had recovered from COVID-19.

The chain employs TRBV4-2 and TRBJ1-2; D is possibly TRBD1 (5 bases). CDR3 length: 15 residues. Germline lookup yields CDR1 LGHNA and CDR2 YNFKEQ. The V and J ends lost 0 bases and 5 bases respectively, with 13 bases between them. DNA for the CDR3: TGTGCCAGCAGCCAAGATCTCCCAGGGATGTATGGCTACACCTTC. Protein product: CASSQDLPGMYGYTF.

Here the CDR3 DNA reads TGTGCCATCAGTGAAATAGCGGGAGTTTATACCGGGGAGCTGTTTTTT. As protein: CAISEIAGVYTGELFF. The chain employs TRBV10-3 and TRBJ2-2; 9 nucleotides agree with TRBD2. The V segment lost 3 bases and the J segment 5 bases; nucleotides outside the gene matches: 7. The CDR3 has 16 residues. Germline CDR1 and CDR2: ENHRY and SYGVKD.

CDR3 in amino acids: CASRGQPMNTEAFF. CDR3 nucleotides: TGTGCCAGCAGGGGACAGCCGATGAACACTGAAGCTTTCTTT. This chain links TRBV6-5 with TRBJ1-1, with TRBD1 matching over 7 bases. Germline CDR1 reads MNHEY; CDR2 reads SVGAGI. Trimming took 6 bases from V and 0 from J; bases not matched to a gene: 4. The CDR3 is 14 residues long.

The rearrangement links TRBV29-1 to TRBJ1-1, with a tentative D call TRBD1 (5 bases). CDR3 size: 14 residues. The V and J ends lost 2 bases and 4 bases respectively, with 14 bases between them. The germline CDR1 and CDR2 sequences are SQVTM and ANQGSEA. CDR3 sequence: CSVERGFLSTEAFF. The CDR3 DNA is TGCAGCGTTGAAAGGGGATTCTTAAGCACTGAAGCTTTCTTT. The complete variable domain, with remaining parts taken from reference TRBV29-1 and TRBJ1-1, reads SAVISQKPSRDICQRGTSLTIQCQVDSQVTMMFWYRQQPGQSLTLIATANQGSEATYESGFVIDKFPISRPNLTFSTLTVSNMSPEDSSIYLCSVERGFLSTEAFFGQGTRLTVV.

This chain joins TRBV24-1 and TRBJ2-2, with D unresolved. Trimming stripped 4 bases from V and 8 bases from J, with 7 bases between. Germline CDR1 reads KGHDR; CDR2 reads SFDVKD. This CDR3 has 12 amino acids. CDR3 in DNA: TGTGCCACCAGTGACGGTACGGGGGAGCTGTTTTTT. Translation gives CATSDGTGELFF.